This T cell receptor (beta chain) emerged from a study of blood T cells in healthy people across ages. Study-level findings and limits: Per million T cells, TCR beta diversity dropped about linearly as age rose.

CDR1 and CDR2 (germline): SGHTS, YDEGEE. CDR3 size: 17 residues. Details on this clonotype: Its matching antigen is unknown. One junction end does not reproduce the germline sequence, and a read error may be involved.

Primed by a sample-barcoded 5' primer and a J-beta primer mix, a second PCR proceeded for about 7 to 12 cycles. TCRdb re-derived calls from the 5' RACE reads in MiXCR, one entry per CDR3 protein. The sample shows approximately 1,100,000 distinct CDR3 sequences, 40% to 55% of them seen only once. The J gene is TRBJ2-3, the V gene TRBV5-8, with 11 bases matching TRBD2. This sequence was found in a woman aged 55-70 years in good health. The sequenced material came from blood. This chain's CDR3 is CACSTMGLAESTDTQYF. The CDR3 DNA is TGTGCCTGCAGCACCATGGGACTAGCGGAATCCACAGATACGCAGTATTTT.